The 20 T cell receptor beta chains given below trace back to one sample, sequenced in a study of blood T cells in healthy people across ages. PCR was performed a second time for 7 to 11 cycles using a sample-barcoded 5' primer and a J-beta primer mix. TCRdb used MiXCR to reprocess the 5' RACE reads, holding one entry per CDR3 protein. Seen here are about 1.8 million distinct CDR3 sequences, less than 50% observed once, and the top ten hold approximately 2.1%. Input material: blood. Receptors originate from a woman in her forties in good health.

The chain links TRBV6-2 or TRBV6-3 to TRBJ2-1, with D tentatively TRBD2 (7 bases). CDR3 length: 14 residues. Germline V CDR1 and CDR2: MNHEY, SVGEGT. V was cut by 4 bases and J by 6 bases, with 13 bases left in between. The CDR3 sequence: CASSWRGGGNEQFF. CDR3 bases: TGTGCCAGCAGTTGGAGGGGAGGGGGCAATGAGCAGTTCTTC.

The chain links TRBV29-1 to TRBJ1-4, with D maybe TRBD1 (5 bases). Trimming pared 6 bases from V and 12 bases from J, leaving 11 bases between. The CDR3 covers 10 residues. CDR1 and CDR2 from the germline V gene are SQVTM and ANQGSEA. The CDR3 region is CSVGDGELFF. For the CDR3, the DNA is TGCAGCGTGGGGGACGGCGAACTGTTTTTT.

The chain links TRBV4-3 to TRBJ2-3; TRBD2 aligns across 11 bases. Trimming cost V 0 bases and J 1 base; bases outside gene matches: 9. The CDR3 is 19 residues long. Germline CDR1 is LGHNA and CDR2 is YSLEER. In DNA, the CDR3 is TGCGCCAGCAGCCAAGATCCCCCCAAACTAGCGGGAGGCACAGATACGCAGTATTTT. Translated, it gives CASSQDPPKLAGGTDTQYF.

The rearrangement uses TRBV29-1 and TRBJ2-6; 7 bases line up with TRBD1. V gave up 4 bases and J gave up 0 bases; unmatched junction bases: 9. The CDR3 spans 17 residues. Germline values: CDR1 SQVTM, CDR2 ANQGSEA. The CDR3 reads CSVVSGTATSGANVLTF. The CDR3, as DNA: TGCAGCGTTGTTTCCGGGACAGCCACCTCTGGGGCCAACGTCCTGACTTTC.

This clonotype has a handful of counts. V gene TRBV4-3 combines with J gene TRBJ2-1, with unresolved D. The CDR3 consists of 16 residues. Germline V gene sequence: CDR1 LGHNA, CDR2 YSLEER. V lost 0 bases and J lost 5, with 14 bases in between. The CDR3 DNA sequence: TGCGCCAGCAGCCAAGACCACTTTACGGTAAACAATGAGCAGTTCTTC. This gives the protein CASSQDHFTVNNEQFF.

The chain has TRBV29-1 and TRBJ2-1; 12 nucleotides line up with TRBD2. The CDR3 spans 16 residues. With 2 bases clipped from V and 9 bases from J, the junction kept 11 bases outside the gene matches. Germline lookup yields CDR1 SQVTM and CDR2 ANQGSEA. This CDR3 reads CSVEMSLAGGLGEQFF. The CDR3 region has the DNA TGCAGCGTTGAAATGTCGCTAGCGGGGGGGCTCGGTGAGCAGTTCTTC.

This chain joins TRBV11-2 and TRBJ2-7; D perhaps matches TRBD2 (6 bases). Germline V lookup: CDR1 SGHAT, CDR2 FQNNGV. The CDR3 extends over 11 amino acids. V dropped 6 bases and J dropped 12 bases, with 15 bases sitting between them. The CDR3 loop is CASSPGGSLYF. As DNA, the CDR3 is TGTGCCAGCAGTCCCGGGGGTTCGCTGTACTTC.

In its sample, this clonotype was seen a few times. The rearrangement links TRBV6-6 to TRBJ2-5; 9 bases match TRBD1. Germline assignment: CDR1 MNHNY and CDR2 SVGAGI (reference sequence). The junction had 11 bases not matched to a gene; V was cut back by 10 bases and J by 5 bases. This CDR3 has 14 residues. In nucleotides, the CDR3 is TGTGCCACCAGAGAAGGAGGGACAGGGGAGACCCAGTACTTC. This encodes CATREGGTGETQYF.

Here the CDR3 reads CASTSLNGPLAKNIQYF. CDR3 coding DNA: TGTGCCAGCACTTCCCTCAACGGCCCATTAGCCAAAAACATTCAGTACTTC. The V and J genes are TRBV6-6 and TRBJ2-4; no clear D gene. Germline loops: CDR1 MNHNY, CDR2 SVGAGI (reference sequence). The CDR3 has 17 residues. With 7 bases removed from V and 0 bases from J, the gap between germline ends came to 19 bases.

This chain joins TRBV10-3 and TRBJ2-3; D unresolved. The CDR3 runs to 14 residues. V was shortened by 8 bases and J by 6 bases, with 18 bases between the two germline ends. The germline CDR1 and CDR2 sequences are ENHRY and SYGVKD. CDR3 DNA: TGTGCCATCGGTAGGACGGACCCTGCTGATACGCAGTATTTT. Encoded protein: CAIGRTDPADTQYF.

The chain links TRBV6-5 to TRBJ2-5; TRBD2 matches 7 bases. Germline CDR1 reads MNHEY; CDR2 reads SVGAGI. Trimming took 6 bases from V and 4 from J; bases not matched to a gene: 14. This CDR3 spans 16 amino acids. In DNA, the CDR3 is TGTGCCAGCAGCCGCCGTGGGGGGGTGGGAGGAGAGACCCAGTACTTC. This encodes CASSRRGGVGGETQYF.

The chain combines TRBV6-2 or TRBV6-3 with TRBJ2-1; TRBD1 matches 7 bases. This CDR3 is built from 13 residues. The germline V gene encodes CDR1 MNHEY and CDR2 SVGEGT. V lost 6 bases, J lost 6 bases, and 5 bases stayed unmatched. CDR3 nucleotide sequence: TGTGCCAGCAGGGGTTGGACAGGCAATGAGCAGTTCTTC. Amino acids: CASRGWTGNEQFF.

V is TRBV24-1 and J is TRBJ2-1, with a possible D match to TRBD2 (6 bases). Trimming left V 7 bases short and J 0 bases short, with 12 bases between. This CDR3 contains 15 residues. CDR1 is KGHDR and CDR2 is SFDVKD in the germline V gene. The CDR3 DNA sequence: TGTGCCACCAGCGATAGCGGTAGCTCCTACAATGAGCAGTTCTTC. Translating gives CATSDSGSSYNEQFF.

The CDR3, as DNA: TGTGCCAGCAGTTGGGGACGGGACAGCTCGAATTCACCCCTCCACTTT. It yields the protein CASSWGRDSSNSPLHF. The chain uses TRBV2 and TRBJ1-6; 7 bases agree with TRBD1. Germline V CDR1 and CDR2: SNHLY, FYNNEI. The V gene end was trimmed by 5 bases and the J gene end by 7 bases; junction bases not matched to a gene: 11. The CDR3 contains 16 residues.

This clonotype was seen a few times. The CDR3 is CAIRKGWDSYNSPLHF. DNA of the CDR3: TGTGCCATCAGAAAAGGCTGGGACAGCTATAATTCACCCCTCCACTTT. This chain links TRBV10-3 with TRBJ1-6; 7 nucleotides match TRBD1. This CDR3 contains 16 residues. The germline V gene encodes CDR1 ENHRY and CDR2 SYGVKD. V dropped 6 bases and J dropped 3; count of bases not matched to a gene: 8.

J is TRBJ2-3 and V is TRBV27, with D perhaps matching TRBD1 (6 bases). Germline V gene sequence: CDR1 MNHEY, CDR2 SMNVEV (reference sequence). The V and J ends lost 6 bases and 4 bases respectively, with 14 bases between them. The length of the CDR3 is 14 residues. CDR3 bases: TGTGCCAGCAGCCACAGGGCGCCTTCAGATACGCAGTATTTT. This translates into CASSHRAPSDTQYF.

This clonotype was counted between two and nine times. The chain couples TRBV11-2 to TRBJ2-5; possible D gene TRBD1, 5 bases. V shed 0 bases and J shed 5 bases, with 13 bases lying between them. The CDR3 runs 15 residues. Germline V gene data show CDR1 as SGHAT and CDR2 as FQNNGV. The CDR3 nucleotides read TGTGCCAGCAGCTTAGATCACAGGTTGGCGGAGACCCAGTACTTC. Protein: CASSLDHRLAETQYF.

This clonotype turned up a few times. The DNA of the CDR3 is TGTGCCAGCGGTACAATGGATCAGCCCCAGCATTTT. Amino acids: CASGTMDQPQHF. The chain couples TRBV12-3 or TRBV12-4 to TRBJ1-5, with D unclear. V lost 8 bases, J lost 5 bases, and 10 bases lay in between. This CDR3 is built from 12 residues.

J is TRBJ2-3 and V is TRBV12-3 or TRBV12-4, with 9 bases identical to TRBD1. The CDR3 covers 16 residues. Trimming took 4 bases from V and 1 from J; bases not matched to a gene: 6. The CDR3 DNA is TGTGCCAGCAGTTCCCGGGGACAGGGAGGCACAGATACGCAGTATTTT. It encodes CASSSRGQGGTDTQYF.

This clonotype was seen more than once but under ten times. This chain connects TRBV4-3 to TRBJ1-2, with D possibly matching TRBD1 (5 bases). CDR3 length: 14 amino acids. From germline, CDR1 is LGHNA and CDR2 YSLEER. V lost 3 bases, J lost 6 bases, and 14 bases lay in between. CDR3 sequence (DNA): TGCGCCAGCAGCCACATAGACAGATCTAATGGCTACACCTTC. Amino acid sequence: CASSHIDRSNGYTF.